This TCR beta chain stems from a study of shared clonotypes between healthy human individuals. The study, taken as a whole, reports: Naive subsets usually exceeded memory subsets in estimated richness. Blood was the only sampled material, and tissue repertoires likely differ.

This CDR3 contains 15 residues. Germline loops: CDR1 SGHVS, CDR2 FNYEAQ. J lost 7 bases, V lost 8 bases, and 10 bases had no gene match. Naive CD8 cells lacked CD45RO, underwent positive selection for CCR7 and left out terminally differentiated effector memory CD45RA+ cells. Study donors comprised healthy, HIV-negative adults devoid of recent acute infection or vaccination. On this clone itself: The antigen is unknown.

Original analysis: There were no quality scores in the junction-only immunoSEQ sequences, so filtering differed. Repertoires were generated with immunoSEQ multiplex PCR, while TCRdb's copy carries only in-frame clones and drops some. The D gene and trimming were derived from the DNA, and the V and J assignments and clone size from that table. The table shows approximately 2,200,000 clones, with about 93% occurring only once. Input material: naive CD8+ T cells from PBMCs. The clonotype was recovered from a man in his late teens or twenties in good health. Some clones in this sample may be carry-over from other donors' samples. The J gene is TRBJ2-1, the V gene TRBV7-6; 11 nucleotides match TRBD1. The CDR3 here is CASEVGTGGWNEQFF. CDR3 DNA sequence: TGTGCCAGCGAAGTCGGGACAGGGGGTTGGAATGAGCAGTTCTTC.